The table lists the clone carrying this T cell receptor (delta chain) with a few counts. Its antigen is unidentified. The data derive from a study of human gamma delta and Vdelta1 T cells. Study-level results: Acute myeloid leukemia was reportedly broadly targeted by polyclonal Delta One T cells.

V gave up 4 bases and J gave up 3 bases; unmatched junction bases: 21. Germline-derived CDR1 and CDR2 are TSWWSYY and QGS. This CDR3 spans 20 amino acids. TCRdb applied CATT to the PCR reads for clone calling. The sample consists of 6,000 or so delta-chain clones, around two fifths of them appearing once. Sequencing was carried out using Vdelta1 gamma-delta T cells from blood grown in culture (DOT cells). The sequence came from a human donor in good health. The chain joins TRDV1 to TRDJ1, with 9 bases lining up with TRDD3. This CDR3 reads CALGVATPGGDTPIPDKLIF. The DNA for the CDR3 is TGTGCTCTTGGGGTCGCTACCCCCGGGGGGGATACCCCCATCCCCGATAAACTCATCTTT.